This entry concerns a single T cell receptor (beta chain). The data are from a study of shared clonotypes between healthy human individuals. Study in general: Participating donors consisted of a couple of women and a few men aged 18 to 49.

The naive CD8 population came from CD45RO-negative cells selected for CCR7, without terminally differentiated effector memory CD45RA+ cells. The data were produced by immunoSEQ multiplex PCR, yet TCRdb's version contains in-frame clones alone and is incomplete. The sample holds about 2 million clones, approximately 95% seen once. The TCR sequence derives from a man aged 18 to 29 in good health. The sample comprised naive CD8+ T cells sorted from blood.

The CDR3, as DNA: TGTGCCAGCAGCTTAGGACCCCCGGCAGGGAAAGTATACGAGCAGTACTTC. Protein: CASSLGPPAGKVYEQYF. This chain connects TRBV7-8 to TRBJ2-7, with D tentatively TRBD1 (5 bases). The CDR3 runs to 17 residues. The germline V gene encodes CDR1 SGHVS and CDR2 FQNEAQ. Trimming shortened V by 1 base and J by 4 bases, and 20 bases separated the two germline ends.